Listed below are T cell receptor beta chains from one sample, sequenced in a study of follicular helper T cells after annual influenza vaccination. Using immunoSEQ multiplex PCR, the repertoire was profiled, and TCRdb retains in-frame clones only, with some absent. Found here are 2,500 to 3,000 clones, 79% of them singletons; the top ten hold roughly 1.5%. The sequenced sample was CXCR5+ CD38- circulating T follicular helper cells from blood, obtained on the day of influenza vaccination. The source of these receptors is an adult who received the influenza vaccine. Both conserved end residues are part of each CDR3. The order of the fields is V gene, D gene, clone size, J gene, CDR3 DNA, CDR3 protein. A D gene is named only where the DNA matches it firmly. Clone sizes are given selectively: once, few, many, or a class where the clone is expanded.

TRBV2,-,once,TRBJ1-5,TGTGCCAGCAGTGTTTTTGGTCAAACCAATCAGCCCCAGCATTTT,CASSVFGQTNQPQHF
TRBV7-8,-,-,TRBJ2-1,TGTGCCAGCAGGCCCCCAGGGATCTCCTACAATGAGCAGTTCTTC,CASRPPGISYNEQFF
TRBV6-5,-,-,TRBJ1-1,TGTGCCAGCAGTTACTCCAATAACAGGCGTACTGAAGCTTTCTTT,CASSYSNNRRTEAFF
TRBV18,-,-,TRBJ1-5,TGTGCCAGCTCTCAAGTGTTCAATCAGCCCCAGCATTTT,CASSQVFNQPQHF
TRBV27,-,-,TRBJ2-3,TGTGCCAGCAGTTTATCTGGGTGGGGAGGCACAGATACGCAGTATTTT,CASSLSGWGGTDTQYF
TRBV2,-,few,TRBJ1-2,TGTGCCAGCAGTGTAGATAATGGACGGCTCTATGGCTACACCTTC,CASSVDNGRLYGYTF
TRBV7-9,-,-,TRBJ2-3,TGTGCCAGCAGCTTTACAGGGCCAGATACGCAGTATTTT,CASSFTGPDTQYF
TRBV7-2,-,-,TRBJ2-1,TGTGCCAGCAGCTTCCTAGGCGTACAGGCAAGTGAGCAGTTCTTC,CASSFLGVQASEQFF
TRBV19,-,-,TRBJ1-2,TGTGCCAGTAGTACCCAAGCTACAGCCAACTATGGCTACACCTTC,CASSTQATANYGYTF
TRBV5-6,TRBD1,-,TRBJ1-1,TGTGCCAGCAGCTACTTGGACAGGGTGGTAATCACTGAAGCTTTCTTT,CASSYLDRVVITEAFF
TRBV18,-,-,TRBJ1-2,TGTGCCAGCTCACCCAAGACAGCAGGCTACACCTTC,CASSPKTAGYTF
TRBV10-3,TRBD1,-,TRBJ1-3,TGTGCCATCAGTGAGACGGACAGGGTAAACACCATATATTTT,CAISETDRVNTIYF
TRBV14,-,-,TRBJ1-2,TGTGCCAGCAGCCAAGATCAGGGATATGGCTACACCTTC,CASSQDQGYGYTF
TRBV2,TRBD1,-,TRBJ2-7,TGTGCCAGCAGGGAATTGACAGGGACCCCCTCCTACGAGCAGTACTTC,CASRELTGTPSYEQYF
TRBV6-1,TRBD1,-,TRBJ1-2,TGTGCCAGCAGCCCCGGGACAGGGTCATATGGCTACACCTTC,CASSPGTGSYGYTF
TRBV2,-,few,TRBJ1-5,TGTGCCAGCAGGGGGGGAGGAACAGGCAATCAGCCCCAGCATTTT,CASRGGGTGNQPQHF
TRBV15,TRBD2,-,TRBJ2-3,TGTGCCACCAGCAGACCTTGGACTAGCGGGCCCAGCACAGATACGCAGTATTTT,CATSRPWTSGPSTDTQYF
TRBV6-5,-,-,TRBJ2-7,TGTGCCAGCAGTTACTCGAGACAGTCGAGCTCCTACGAGCAGTACTTC,CASSYSRQSSSYEQYF
TRBV11-3,TRBD1,-,TRBJ2-1,TGTGCCAGCAGCCCGACAGGGTCCTACAATGAGCAGTTCTTC,CASSPTGSYNEQFF
TRBV7-9,TRBD2,few,TRBJ2-7,TGTGCCAGCAGCTTACCGGGGGGGCGCCACGAGCAGTACTTC,CASSLPGGRHEQYF
TRBV6-6,-,-,TRBJ2-3,TGTGCCAGCAGTTACTCGAAACCAGGGCCAGATACGCAGTATTTT,CASSYSKPGPDTQYF
TRBV6-1,-,-,TRBJ1-2,TGTGCCAGCACCACGACAGCCCACGGCTACACCTTC,CASTTTAHGYTF
TRBV5-5,-,-,TRBJ1-6,TGTGCCAGCAGCCCCCTTCCCCCAGGATCTAGGTCACCCCTCCACTTT,CASSPLPPGSRSPLHF
TRBV7-2,TRBD2,-,TRBJ2-5,TGTGCCAGCAGCTCCGGGACTAGCGGCGAGACCCAGTACTTC,CASSSGTSGETQYF
TRBV7-2,TRBD1,-,TRBJ2-7,TGTGCCAGCAGCTTCGGGACAGGTGCCTACGAGCAGTACTTC,CASSFGTGAYEQYF
TRBV9,TRBD2,-,TRBJ2-7,TGTGCCAGCAGCGTAAGAGCGGGGGGCGTCGAGCAGTACTTC,CASSVRAGGVEQYF
TRBV14,TRBD1,-,TRBJ1-1,TGTGCCAGCAGCCTCGACAGGGGGCGAAGTATGAACACTGAAGCTTTCTTT,CASSLDRGRSMNTEAFF
TRBV11-1,TRBD2,-,TRBJ2-1,TGTGCCAGCAGCTGGGGGACTAGCGGATCCAATGAGCAGTTCTTC,CASSWGTSGSNEQFF
TRBV27,-,once,TRBJ2-1,TGTGCCAGCAGTTCCCAATTGGACGGCGGCAGTGAGCAGTTCTTC,CASSSQLDGGSEQFF
TRBV7-2,-,-,TRBJ1-3,TGTGCCAGCAGCTGGGACTCAAGCTCTGGAAACACCATATATTTT,CASSWDSSSGNTIYF
TRBV19,-,-,TRBJ1-5,TGTGCCAGTAGCCCGACTGTGAATCAGCCCCAGCATTTT,CASSPTVNQPQHF
TRBV27,-,-,TRBJ1-2,TGTGCCAGCAGCTTCTCCGCTAGTAGATATGGCTACACCTTC,CASSFSASRYGYTF
TRBV12-5,TRBD1,-,TRBJ1-2,TGTGCTAGTGGTTTACAGGGGGCACAGGGCTACACCTTC,CASGLQGAQGYTF
TRBV10-2,-,-,TRBJ1-5,TGCGCCAGCAGTGACGGCAGAAGCAATCAGCCCCAGCATTTT,CASSDGRSNQPQHF
TRBV7-9,-,once,TRBJ2-1,TGTGCCAGCAGCCCCACGTCGGGGAGATACAATGAGCAGTTCTTC,CASSPTSGRYNEQFF
TRBV5-6,-,-,TRBJ1-3,TGTGCCAGCACCCTGGGTTATAGGGGAACCATATATTTT,CASTLGYRGTIYF
TRBV27,-,-,TRBJ1-2,TGTGCCAGCAGTTTATCGTCAGGGGCAGGCTATGGCTACACCTTC,CASSLSSGAGYGYTF
TRBV5-6,-,once,TRBJ2-2,TGTGCCAGCTATCACAGGGATTACACCGGGGAGCTGTTTTTT,CASYHRDYTGELFF
TRBV7-3,-,-,TRBJ2-1,TGTGCCAGCAGCTGGGGGAGCTCCTACAATGAGCAGTTCTTC,CASSWGSSYNEQFF
TRBV5-4,-,few,TRBJ1-4,TGTGCCAGCAGCCCTTCAGTCGCAACTAATGAAAAACTGTTTTTT,CASSPSVATNEKLFF